This TCR beta chain comes out of a study of cytomegalovirus exposure and HLA in healthy donors (TCRdb year 2017). As for the study more broadly: In an earlier analysis of approximately 500 of the donors, 276 Gb of sequence data and approximately 120 million unique TCR beta sequences from 150 million to 200 million T cells were reported. About 300 gigabases of sequencing data and around 85 million unique TCR sequences made up an early release that covered approximately 650 HLA-typed donors. Among the roughly 390 genotyped donors, 81% belonged to the genetic ancestry cluster associated with self-reported Caucasian donors. The study aimed to test whether signatures of past pathogen exposure could be identified by cataloging public T cell receptors. The T cell repertoires of 666 subjects were profiled by immunosequencing and related to cytomegalovirus serostatus. Along with the approximately 700-subject first cohort, a separate validation cohort of more than 90 different subjects was used. To predict cytomegalovirus infection status, the study combined high-throughput TCR immunosequencing, statistical association of individual TCRs with disease status, and machine learning. A later analysis re-examined previously published TCR beta repertoires from several hundred donors and added high-resolution HLA genotyping to investigate patterns of TCR occurrence. Rather than using new phenotypic data, the later analysis identified candidate immune exposures from TCR beta sequences and from how often those sequences occurred across donors. An earlier analysis of 587 of the donors applied high-throughput TCR beta sequencing to assess whether each TCR beta V gene segment acted as functional or pseudogenic. Donor age, sex, ethnicity and CMV serostatus were collected together with the repertoire data. In a later genetic analysis, genome-wide SNP genotypes for 398 of the 666 donors were used, and that subset was treated as a discovery cohort. All discovery cohort repertoires had been generated on a single sequencing platform. HLA typing covered class I and class II loci at four-digit resolution. Typing coverage differed by locus: A, B, C, DRB1 and DQB1 were typed in about 620-630 donors, DQA1 in about 500, DPA1 in approximately 610, and DPB1 in 450 to 480. Several DR-DQ haplotypes were handled as single units for association and clustering, since linkage in the cohort was strong. Among 398 genotyped donors of the cohort, an average of about 220,000 unique TCR beta nucleotide sequences was sequenced per donor, of which approximately 19% were non-productive. Study-wide findings and limitations: A few of the identified cytomegalovirus-associated TCR beta chains were confirmed in vitro to be specific for cytomegalovirus antigens. Because the 87-base-pair reads could not distinguish some IMGT-functional V segments, including TRBV6-2 and TRBV6-3, those segments were excluded. Roughly uniform sequencing depth across donors was assumed in presence/absence analyses, although this assumption may not hold. Compared with the roughly 700-donor mean, donors in an Asian-associated ancestry cluster had fewer N-insertions in productive TCRs, according to a later genetic analysis. An earlier analysis of around 500 of the donors showed that most TCR beta V segments appeared in productive rearrangements either about 87% or about 30% of the time, which broadly matched IMGT annotations. A later analysis found that most CMV-associated TCR beta chains appeared HLA-restricted, with HLA associations seemingly driven largely by CMV exposure. The study gave a list of over 150 TCR beta chains associated with cytomegalovirus. Strong co-occurrence of HLA alleles, especially DR and DQ, made assigning TCR associations to individual alleles difficult. The classifier was reported to diagnose cytomegalovirus status with high specificity and sensitivity in both the original and validation cohorts. In a later analysis, HLA-associated TCR beta chains were found to be more clonally expanded and to have lower generation probabilities than equally common non-associated chains. Because HLA typing was unavailable for some donors at each locus, only the typed subset was used in association tests. While some public TCRs were present in many individuals, most TCR sequences turned up only very rarely across donors. The sequencing pipeline was judged likely to have produced a cluster of highly shared sequence variants as a technical artifact. Immune exposure information for the cohort was limited to CMV serostatus. A further reported finding was that TCR beta sequences accurately predicted the HLA-A and HLA-B alleles for most subjects in the first cohort. According to the authors, the approach could potentially be generalized to other disease states and immunological phenotypes. Because counts were too low, 15 or so rarely observed V segments, including chromosome 9 orphons, were excluded from the earlier analysis of around 590 of the donors. This cohort had only TCR beta chains sequenced, and the lack of alpha or paired-chain data limited which features could be detected. In a later analysis, the rate of TCR association differed among HLA loci, with DRB1 alleles having the most associated TCRs and HLA-C alleles having the fewest. Linkage disequilibrium might explain the correlated functional status among segregating V segments, but an unknown experimental factor could not be excluded. Several of the top co-occurrence clusters appeared to be linked to parvovirus B19, influenza, CMV and Epstein-Barr virus, according to a later analysis. A later analysis associated about 18,000 TCR beta sequences with specific HLA alleles at a false discovery rate of 0.05. In a later genetic analysis, a missense DCLRE1C variant was associated with V-gene and J-gene trimming of TCR beta chains, and the association was replicated in an independent cohort.

To prepare the library, the immunoSEQ multiplex PCR assay was applied. For the multiplex PCR, a mixture combining 60 forward primers for TCR Vbeta segments and 13 reverse primers for TCR Jbeta segments was used. The CDR3 region of rearranged TCR beta genes was amplified from genomic DNA with a multiplex PCR assay. The amplified TCR beta libraries were sequenced on the Illumina HiSeq System as 87-base-pair reads. Turning to the authors' computational methods: A later analysis counted approximately 76 million unique TCR beta chains across the 690 or so repertoires, and roughly 10 million of these chains were shared by at least two donors. A nearest-neighbor algorithm error-corrected the raw reads and collapsed the reads into unique sequences, merging closely related sequences to remove PCR and sequencing errors. Alignment of CDR3 sequences to IMGT reference sequences was used to assign V, D and J gene segments. For a sequence to be retained, a match of at least six nucleotides to both a V gene segment and a J gene segment was required. A rearrangement counted as productive if the CDR3 had no stop codons and remained in frame with V and J, and every other rearrangement counted as non-productive. CDR3 was defined by IMGT convention, running from the second conserved V-encoded cysteine to the conserved J-encoded phenylalanine. The earlier analysis of about 590 of the donors excluded sequences that lacked an unambiguous match to a single V gene segment. In an earlier analysis of some 590 of the donors, a V segment was called functional when productive rearrangements were above 56.7%, and segregating when the standard deviation between donors exceeded 5%. A statistical classification framework was developed to diagnose cytomegalovirus status using the catalog of TCR beta chain sequences. In a later analysis, V and J genes were assigned by comparing TCR nucleotide sequences against IMGT/GENE-DB human TR gene sequences. The TCRdist pipeline was used in a later analysis to assign CDR3 sequences and most-parsimonious VDJ recombination scenarios. In a later analysis, each TCR beta chain was defined by its CDR3 amino acid sequence together with its V-gene family, and reads without a unique V-gene family were excluded. In a later analysis, some 600 highly shared, low-generation-probability nucleotide sequences were removed to address suspected cross-contamination and a sequencing artifact. In a later analysis, a clonal expansion index for each public chain was calculated from normalized within-repertoire ranks of inferred template counts. A later analysis computed generation probabilities with a VDJ recombination model fitted to out-of-frame rearrangements, and checked the results against IGoR. In a later analysis, hypergeometric tests were used to score TCR-TCR, TCR-HLA and TCR-CMV co-occurrence, with a repertoire-size bias correction applied to TCR pairs. In a later analysis, false discovery rates were estimated by permuting HLA or CMV assignments 20 times. In a later analysis, co-occurring TCRs were grouped using DBSCAN, and TCRdist sequence similarity was added for clustering within HLA-allele-positive subsets. Co-occurrence clustering excluded repertoires with fewer than 30,000 or more than 120,000 public chains, plus five with anomalous nucleotide sharing. Drawn from immuneACCESS, this table holds only the in-frame rearrangements with V and J called that TCRdb kept. Clones are partly lost; checked studies trace under half to an unresolved V gene and leave the rest unexplained. V, J and clone size derive from that table, while D and trimming were established from the DNA sequence. A total of 250,000 to 350,000 clones appear in this sample, 80% of them only once. Together, the top ten hold less than 0.4% of the sample.

The cohort consisted of 666 healthy bone marrow donors. Cohort members were all nominally healthy when sampled, although unrecorded immune exposures were likely present. The donor tested CMV seronegative, placing the donor among the 350 to 400 seronegative members of the cohort. Each donor provided a peripheral blood sample, and peripheral blood mononuclear cells were used for TCR beta sequencing. The Qiagen DNeasy Blood Extraction Kit was used to extract genomic DNA from the blood cell samples. Regarding this clone: Its antigen is currently not known. The germline gene is not matched at one end of the junction; a read error may be the cause.

As encoded in the germline V gene, CDR1 is SNHLY while CDR2 is FYNNEI. CDR3 length: 15 amino acids, cysteine to phenylalanine. The DNA shown is the 45-base CDR3, in frame from base 1. Rearrangement joined TRBV2 to TRBJ2-2; TRBD2 lines up with 10 middle nucleotides. The sequencing input was PBMCs. The source of this sequence is a girl aged 2 to 10 in good health and CMV-seronegative. The base sequence is TGTGCCGGCAGTGGACTAGCGGCGAACACCGGGGAGCTGTTTTTT. This translates into CAGSGLAANTGELFF.